Included here is one T cell receptor (beta chain) sequence, with context. Here immunoSEQ multiplex PCR was the method, and the copy in TCRdb shows in-frame clones only, minus some. The data hold about 360,000 clones, with roughly 86% observed a single time. The sample originates from a study of blood T cell repertoires in COVID-19. The germline gives CDR1 SGDLS, CDR2 YYNGEE. There are 14 residues in the CDR3. V was cut by 1 base and J by 2 bases, with 9 bases left in between. The sequence came from a man between 25 and 39 years old who had recovered from COVID-19. Sequencing was carried out using PBMCs or T cells enriched from blood (not recorded which). The gene calls are TRBV9 and TRBJ1-2; D uncertain. Written as DNA, the CDR3 is TGTGCCAGCAGCGTATACGCAGGAAACTATGGCTACACCTTC. It translates to CASSVYAGNYGYTF.